The 4 T cell receptor beta chains below were found in one sample sequenced in a study of type 1 regulatory T cells. Study-level points and caveats: Type 1 regulatory T cells had a more restricted TCR repertoire than non-type 1 regulatory T cells.

TCRdb used MiXCR to reprocess the reads, holding one entry per CDR3 protein. The table records about 6,200 distinct CDR3 sequences, roughly a third of them present only once. No cognate antigen is known for these TCRs. Sequenced sample: cultured type 1 regulatory T (Tr1) cells, either the whole culture or a sorted fraction (not recorded which). These receptors all stem from a human donor in good health.

This clonotype was seen more than once but under ten times. The chain carries TRBV20-1 and TRBJ1-5; D might be TRBD1 (5 bases). CDR3 length: 16 residues. Trimming took 6 bases from V and 2 from J, leaving 20 bases between them. Germline lookup yields CDR1 DFQATT and CDR2 SNEGSKA (reference sequence). The CDR3 loop reads CSANVGRRGGNQPQHF. The CDR3, as DNA: TGCAGTGCGAATGTGGGGCGCCGGGGTGGCAATCAGCCCCAGCATTTT.

V usage is TRBV3-1 and J usage is TRBJ2-7; 10 bases map to TRBD2. The CDR3 is made up of 16 amino acids. The J segment lost 3 bases and the V segment lost 6 bases, leaving 11 bases of the junction unmatched. Germline loops: CDR1 LGHDT, CDR2 YNNKEL (reference sequence). The CDR3 here is CASSLLAGGFSYEQYF. CDR3 DNA: TGTGCCAGCAGTCTGTTAGCGGGGGGTTTTAGCTACGAGCAGTACTTC.

This chain joins TRBV10-3 and TRBJ2-5; TRBD2 matches at 7 bases. This CDR3 region has 17 residues. Per germline, CDR1 ENHRY and CDR2 SYGVKD. The J segment lost 4 bases and the V segment lost 1 base, leaving 12 bases of the junction unmatched. CDR3 sequence: CAISELSAGVGGETQYF. CDR3 DNA: TGTGCCATCAGTGAGTTATCGGCGGGAGTCGGGGGAGAGACCCAGTACTTC.

The chain is built from TRBV4-1 and TRBJ2-3; 10 nucleotides match TRBD2. J was trimmed by 4 bases and V by 4 bases; bases with no gene match: 14. This CDR3 comprises 18 residues. Germline V gives CDR1 MGHRA, CDR2 YSYEKL. The CDR3 bases are TGCGCCAGCAGCCTCCGGTTTAAGGCAGCGGGAGGGTCAGATACGCAGTATTTT. This gives the protein CASSLRFKAAGGSDTQYF.